These 25 T cell receptor beta chains were sequenced from one sample in a study of blood T cell repertoires in COVID-19. The protocol was immunoSEQ multiplex PCR, while the TCRdb copy is restricted to in-frame clones and leaves out a portion. Among a few hundred thousand clones, about nine tenths were seen once, and the ten largest hold approximately 9.4%. The sample was PBMCs or T cells enriched from blood (not recorded which). These receptors were collected from a woman aged 40 to 50 who had recovered from COVID-19.

This chain links TRBV24-1 with TRBJ2-5; the D gene is possibly TRBD2 (6 bases). Germline V lookup: CDR1 KGHDR, CDR2 SFDVKD. This CDR3 contains 12 residues. The CDR3 is CAWGWEAETQYF. Here the CDR3 DNA reads TGTGCGTGGGGGTGGGAGGCAGAGACCCAGTACTTC.

The CDR3: CASSPQSNYEQYF. The CDR3 bases are TGTGCCAGCTCACCACAAAGCAACTACGAGCAGTACTTC. V usage is TRBV18 and J usage is TRBJ2-7; D unresolved. This CDR3 has 13 amino acids. V was shortened by 1 base and J by 3 bases, with 7 bases between the two germline ends. CDR1 is KGHSH, CDR2 LQKENI, per germline.

V and J are TRBV6-6 and TRBJ1-1, with 10 bases aligning to TRBD1. Germline V gene data show CDR1 as MNHNY and CDR2 as SVGAGI (reference sequence). After removal of 5 bases from V and 5 bases from J, the junction contained 8 bases not matched to a gene. The CDR3 runs 15 residues. The CDR3 bases are TGTGCCAGCAGTGACCGACAGGGGGCAAGGACTGAAGCTTTCTTT. Translated, it gives CASSDRQGARTEAFF.

The chain links TRBV19 to TRBJ2-5; weak D call: TRBD2 (5 bases). Deletions cut 3 bases from V and 2 bases from J, with 10 bases between. The CDR3 loop spans 14 amino acids. Germline-derived CDR1 and CDR2 are LNHDA and SQIVND (reference sequence). In DNA, the CDR3 is TGTGCCAGTAGTATGTCGAGGGAACAAGAGACCCAGTACTTC. Translation gives CASSMSREQETQYF. Looking up the rest from reference TRBV19 and TRBJ2-5 gives the full variable domain: DGGITQSPKYLFRKEGQNVTLSCEQNLNHDAMYWYRQDPGQGLRLIYYSQIVNDFQKGDIAEGYSVSREKKESFPLTVTSAQKNPTAFYLCASSMSREQETQYFGPGTRLLVL.

The V gene is TRBV5-4, the J gene TRBJ1-2; 8 positions match TRBD1. The length of the CDR3 is 13 residues. Germline values: CDR1 SGHNT, CDR2 YYREEE (reference sequence). V shed 5 bases, J shed 6 bases, and the junction held 6 bases outside the gene matches. The CDR3 bases are TGTGCCAGCAGGCCAGGGGGCGCAAATGGCTACACCTTC. It yields the protein CASRPGGANGYTF.

J is TRBJ1-6 and V is TRBV5-1; 7 nucleotides agree with TRBD1. The CDR3 contains 14 residues. The germline gives CDR1 SGHRS, CDR2 YFSETQ. V gave up 3 bases and J gave up 7 bases; unmatched junction bases: 4. This chain's CDR3 is CASSSGQANSPLHF. CDR3 bases: TGCGCCAGCAGCTCTGGACAGGCAAATTCACCCCTCCACTTT.

This chain joins TRBV7-2 and TRBJ1-3, with 10 positions matching TRBD1. Unmatched junction bases numbered 14, after V lost 5 bases and J lost 4 bases. The CDR3 spans 18 residues. The germline V gene encodes CDR1 SGHTA and CDR2 FQGNSA. As DNA, the CDR3 is TGTGCCAGCAGCCTCCAACGCCGGACAGGGGGTCAGGGAAACACCATATATTTT. Its protein is CASSLQRRTGGQGNTIYF.

The chain links TRBV19 to TRBJ1-5; tentatively, D is TRBD1 (6 bases). Trimming removed 3 bases at V and 4 bases at J, with 10 bases between. The germline CDR1 and CDR2 sequences are LNHDA and SQIVND (reference sequence). This CDR3 spans 14 amino acids. In DNA form, the CDR3 reads TGTGCCAGTAGTATGGGGGCGCGAAATCAGCCCCAGCATTTT. It translates to CASSMGARNQPQHF.

The chain employs TRBV6-5 and TRBJ1-6; no definite D call. The CDR3 contains 16 residues. Germline CDR1 and CDR2: MNHEY and SVGAGI. Trimming took off 0 bases at V and 0 bases at J, with 6 bases between the two ends. The CDR3 sequence is CASSYSGSSYNSPLHF. The DNA of the CDR3 is TGTGCCAGCAGTTACTCGGGGAGCTCCTATAATTCACCCCTCCACTTT.

This chain uses TRBV7-8 with TRBJ1-3, with D unresolved. With 3 bases removed from V and 2 bases from J, the gap between germline ends came to 11 bases. This CDR3 spans 15 amino acids. Looked up from germline, CDR1 is SGHVS and CDR2 is FQNEAQ. The chain's CDR3 is CASSLDVRAGNTIYF. CDR3 DNA sequence: TGTGCCAGCAGCTTGGACGTGAGGGCTGGAAACACCATATATTTT.

A note on this clone: Compared with germline, one end of the junction differs, possibly owing to a read error. The CDR3 loop is CASKVGLAGDTQYF. The CDR3 region has the DNA TGTGCCAGCAAAGTAGGTCTAGCGGGGGATACTCAGTATTTT. The chain joins TRBV25-1 to TRBJ2-3; TRBD2 aligns across 10 bases. The CDR3 consists of 14 residues. From germline, CDR1 is MGHDK and CDR2 SYGVNS.

This chain connects TRBV6-5 to TRBJ2-3, with D possibly being TRBD2 (5 bases). Germline values: CDR1 MNHEY, CDR2 SVGAGI. There are 15 residues in the CDR3. Deletions cut 0 bases from V and 4 bases from J, with 11 bases between. CDR3 in DNA: TGTGCCAGCAGTTACTCTAGCGTGAGTGCAGATACGCAGTATTTT. This sequence encodes CASSYSSVSADTQYF.

CDR3 bases: TGTGCCAGCTCACCACCGGCATCTCCCCTAACGGGGACCCAGTACTTC. This translates into CASSPPASPLTGTQYF. The gene calls are TRBV18 and TRBJ2-5; D is unclear. V gave up 0 bases and J gave up 7 bases, with 18 bases separating them. The CDR3 consists of 16 residues. CDR1 and CDR2 from the germline V gene are KGHSH and LQKENI. The full variable domain, rest sourced from reference TRBV18 and TRBJ2-5, is NAGVMQNPRHLVRRRGQEARLRCSPMKGHSHVYWYRQLPEEGLKFMVYLQKENIIDESGMPKERFSAEFPKEGPSILRIQQVVRGDSAAYFCASSPPASPLTGTQYFGPGTRLLVL.

The chain recombines TRBV21-1 with TRBJ2-7; the D call of TRBD2 is as the table states it, not checked on the DNA. TRBV21-1 is a recognized pseudogene. The CDR3 has 15 residues. The CDR3 here is CASSNSLAGGRRQYF. For the CDR3, the DNA is TGTGCCAGCAGCAATAGTCTAGCGGGAGGGAGGAGGCAGTACTTC.

The genes are TRBV4-3 and TRBJ2-3, with TRBD2 matching over 7 bases. CDR3 length: 15 amino acids. With V trimmed by 4 bases and J by 3 bases, 7 bases remained unmatched. Per germline, CDR1 LGHNA and CDR2 YSLEER. CDR3 DNA sequence: TGCGCCAGCAGCCTGGGGAGGGATGGAACAGATACGCAGTATTTT. This translates into CASSLGRDGTDTQYF.

The genes are TRBV6-5 and TRBJ1-2; D is perhaps TRBD1 (5 bases). Germline assignment: CDR1 MNHEY and CDR2 SVGAGI. This CDR3 has 13 amino acids. Trimming removed 3 bases from V and 4 bases from J, with 9 bases in between. This CDR3 reads CASSYGGLYGYTF. The CDR3 DNA reads as TGTGCCAGCAGTTATGGGGGACTCTATGGCTACACCTTC.

The chain recombines TRBV7-3 with TRBJ2-3; TRBD2 is a possible D gene (6 bases). The CDR3 is 17 residues long. The germline CDR1 and CDR2 sequences are SGHTA and FQGTGA. The V end lost 3 bases, the J end lost 0 bases, and 16 bases lay between the germline ends. In DNA form, the CDR3 reads TGTGCCAGCAGCTTCGGCCCCGGGAGCGGGAGCACAGATACGCAGTATTTT. It yields the protein CASSFGPGSGSTDTQYF.

The genes are TRBV13 and TRBJ1-3; perhaps TRBD1 as D (5 bases). CDR3 length: 15 residues. Trimming took 5 bases from V and 0 from J, leaving 11 bases between them. From germline, CDR1 is PRHDT and CDR2 FYEKMQ (reference sequence). The CDR3 here is CASSPTAFSGNTIYF. The CDR3 DNA follows: TGTGCCAGCAGCCCGACAGCCTTCTCTGGAAACACCATATATTTT.

This chain links TRBV29-1 with TRBJ2-4, with 7 nucleotides matching TRBD1. V lost 7 bases and J lost 3; bases outside the gene matches: 6. The CDR3 has 13 residues. Per the germline V gene, CDR1 is SQVTM and CDR2 is ANQGSEA. For the CDR3, the DNA is TGCAGCGCTGAGGACAGGCTCAAAAACATTCAGTACTTC. It codes for CSAEDRLKNIQYF.

The gene calls are TRBV29-1 and TRBJ2-3, with D perhaps TRBD1 (6 bases). The germline V gene has CDR1 SQVTM and CDR2 ANQGSEA. The CDR3 loop spans 14 amino acids. V was trimmed by 4 bases and J by 1 base, leaving 12 bases between them. For the CDR3, the DNA is TGCAGCGTTGTTTACAGGGCAGGCACAGATACGCAGTATTTT. As protein: CSVVYRAGTDTQYF.

The chain couples TRBV19 to TRBJ2-7, with D possibly TRBD2 on 5 matching bases. V was pared by 5 bases and J by 2 bases, with 19 bases between. The CDR3 has 16 amino acids. CDR1 is LNHDA and CDR2 is SQIVND in the germline V gene (reference sequence). The CDR3, as DNA: TGTGCCAGTAGTGACCCGAGTGGAGCGGATACCTACGAGCAGTACTTC. Its protein is CASSDPSGADTYEQYF.

The rearrangement links TRBV7-9 to TRBJ1-2; D may be TRBD1 (6 bases). The CDR3 contains 12 residues. The germline V gene encodes CDR1 SEHNR and CDR2 FQNEAQ (reference sequence). The V and J ends lost 5 bases and 4 bases respectively, with 8 bases between them. CDR3 bases: TGTGCCAGCAGCCAGGACAGCTATGGCTACACCTTC. It specifies CASSQDSYGYTF.

The chain carries TRBV7-3 and TRBJ2-7; 9 bases are a match to TRBD2. With 4 bases clipped from V and 6 bases from J, the junction kept 4 bases outside the gene matches. This CDR3 spans 13 amino acids. Germline V gene sequence: CDR1 SGHTA, CDR2 FQGTGA. The CDR3 protein is CASSSTSGREQYF. The CDR3 DNA reads TGTGCCAGCAGCTCGACTAGCGGACGCGAGCAGTACTTC.

The chain combines TRBV7-2 with TRBJ2-1; D uncertain. Germline CDR1 is SGHTA and CDR2 is FQGNSA. V lost 1 base and J 8 bases, leaving 6 bases between the germline ends. This CDR3 is built from 12 residues. The CDR3 spells CASSLGADEQFF. CDR3 in DNA: TGTGCCAGCAGCTTAGGGGCCGATGAGCAGTTCTTC. Drawing the rest from reference TRBV7-2 and TRBJ2-1, the complete variable domain is GAGVSQSPSNKVTEKGKDVELRCDPISGHTALYWYRQSLGQGLEFLIYFQGNSAPDKSGLPSDRFSAERTGGSVSTLTIQRTQQEDSAVYLCASSLGADEQFFGPGTRLTVL.

The V and J genes are TRBV19 and TRBJ1-3; tentatively, D is TRBD1 (6 bases). The V and J ends lost 7 bases and 4 bases respectively, with 20 bases between them. Germline loops: CDR1 LNHDA, CDR2 SQIVND (reference sequence). The CDR3 length is 16 residues. DNA of the CDR3: TGTGCCAGTAACGACAGGAGACACACGGTCGGAAACACCATATATTTT. Protein: CASNDRRHTVGNTIYF.